In this sample, the clone carrying this T cell receptor (beta chain) turned up a few times. Its target is not known. This entry is derived from a study of identical twins. Study-wide points: Twins shared beta out-of-frame sequences in excess, but this excess was weaker. Within cord blood, abundant beta clonotypes carried fewer insertions, but memory repertoires showed no such trend. Twins shared out-of-frame alpha sequences with excess low generation probability. A cross-sectional statistical analysis, not follow-up of the same donors, supported the conclusions.

Trimming left V 5 bases short and J 9 bases short, with 15 bases between. CDR3 length: 13 residues. In germline, CDR1 is SGHTA, CDR2 FQGNSA. MiXCR, run by TCRdb on the 5' RACE reads, gives a single entry per CDR3 protein. Among about 900,000 distinct CDR3 sequences listed, approximately 13% were seen once. Separately, the same data were catalogued under a study of yellow fever vaccine responses in identical twins.

This chain connects TRBV7-2 to TRBJ2-3; maybe TRBD2 (5 bases). This TCR derives from a young woman in good health. Sequencing was carried out using PBMCs. The CDR3 DNA follows: TGTGCCAGCAGCCGGGAACCGGTTGGGACGCAGTATTTT. Translating gives CASSREPVGTQYF. Drawing the rest from reference TRBV7-2 and TRBJ2-3, the complete variable domain is GAGVSQSPSNKVTEKGKDVELRCDPISGHTALYWYRQSLGQGLEFLIYFQGNSAPDKSGLPSDRFSAERTGGSVSTLTIQRTQQEDSAVYLCASSREPVGTQYFGPGTRLTVL.